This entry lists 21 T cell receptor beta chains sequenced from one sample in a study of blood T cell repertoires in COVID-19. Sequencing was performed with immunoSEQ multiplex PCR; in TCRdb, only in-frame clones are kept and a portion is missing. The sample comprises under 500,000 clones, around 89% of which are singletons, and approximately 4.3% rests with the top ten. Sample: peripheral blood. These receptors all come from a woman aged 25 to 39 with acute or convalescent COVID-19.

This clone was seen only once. The CDR3, as DNA: TGTGCCAGCAGCTCCTCCGGGACAGGGACCTACGAGCAGTACTTC. It is translated as CASSSSGTGTYEQYF. V is TRBV5-6 and J is TRBJ2-7; 9 bases are shared with TRBD1. This CDR3 region has 15 residues. V shed 3 bases and J 2 bases; nucleotides not matched to a gene: 6. CDR1 and CDR2 from the germline V gene are SGHDT and YYEEEE. Variable domain in full (rest from reference TRBV5-6 and TRBJ2-7): DAGVTQSPTHLIKTRGQQVTLRCSPKSGHDTVSWYQQALGQGPQFIFQYYEEEERQRGNFPDRFSGHQFPNYSSELNVNALLLGDSALYLCASSSSGTGTYEQYFGPGTRLTVT.

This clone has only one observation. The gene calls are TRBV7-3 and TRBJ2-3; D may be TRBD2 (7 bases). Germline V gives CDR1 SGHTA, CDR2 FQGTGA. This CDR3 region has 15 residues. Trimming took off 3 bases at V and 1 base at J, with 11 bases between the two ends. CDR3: CASSLGGGGTDTQYF. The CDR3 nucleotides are TGTGCCAGCAGCTTGGGAGGGGGAGGCACAGATACGCAGTATTTT.

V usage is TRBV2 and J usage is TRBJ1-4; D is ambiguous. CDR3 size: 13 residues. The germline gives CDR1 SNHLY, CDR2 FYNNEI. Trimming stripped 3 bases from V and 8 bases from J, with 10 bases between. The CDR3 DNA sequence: TGTGCCAGCAGTGATAAGGAGGGAGAAAAACTGTTTTTT. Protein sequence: CASSDKEGEKLFF. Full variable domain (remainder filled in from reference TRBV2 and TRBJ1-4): EPEVTQTPSHQVTQMGQEVILRCVPISNHLYFYWYRQILGQKVEFLVSFYNNEISEKSEIFDDQFSVERPDGSNFTLKIRSTKLEDSAMYFCASSDKEGEKLFFGSGTQLSVL.

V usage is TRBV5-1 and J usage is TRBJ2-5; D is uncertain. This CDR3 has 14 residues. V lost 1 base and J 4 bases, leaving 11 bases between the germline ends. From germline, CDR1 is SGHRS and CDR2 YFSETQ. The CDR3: CASSLFYGLETQYF. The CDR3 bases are TGCGCCAGCAGCTTGTTCTACGGGTTAGAGACCCAGTACTTC.

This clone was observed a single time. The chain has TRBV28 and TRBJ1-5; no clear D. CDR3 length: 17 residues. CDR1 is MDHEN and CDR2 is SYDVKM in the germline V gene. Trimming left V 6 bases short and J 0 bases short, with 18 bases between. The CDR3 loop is CASRRIPLPYSNQPQHF. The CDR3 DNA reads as TGTGCCAGCAGGAGAATCCCACTGCCTTATAGCAATCAGCCCCAGCATTTT.

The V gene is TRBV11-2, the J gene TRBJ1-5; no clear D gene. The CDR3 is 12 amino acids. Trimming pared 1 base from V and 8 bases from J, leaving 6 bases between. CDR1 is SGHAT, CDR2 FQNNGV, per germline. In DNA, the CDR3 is TGTGCCAGCAGCTTAGGGAGGGAGCCCCAGCATTTT. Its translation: CASSLGREPQHF.

CDR3 sequence reads: CASIKIQGADTGELFF. The CDR3 DNA is TGTGCCAGCATTAAGATTCAGGGGGCGGACACCGGGGAGCTGTTTTTT. The chain couples TRBV6-6 to TRBJ2-2; 8 bases agree with TRBD1. The CDR3 extends over 16 amino acids. Losses at the gene ends were 7 bases for V and 3 bases for J; bases not matched to a gene: 10. Looked up from germline, CDR1 is MNHNY and CDR2 is SVGAGI (reference sequence).

The CDR3 DNA follows: TGTGCCAGCAGCTTAGTCGGGGGTGTTAGCGGGACCGGGGAGCTGTTTTTT. This codes for CASSLVGGVSGTGELFF. This rearrangement joins TRBV7-7 to TRBJ2-2; 7 bases are shared with TRBD2. The length of the CDR3 is 17 residues. The V and J ends lost 1 base and 5 bases, in that order; junction bases with no gene match: 10. Germline CDR1 is SSHAT and CDR2 is FNYEAQ (reference sequence).

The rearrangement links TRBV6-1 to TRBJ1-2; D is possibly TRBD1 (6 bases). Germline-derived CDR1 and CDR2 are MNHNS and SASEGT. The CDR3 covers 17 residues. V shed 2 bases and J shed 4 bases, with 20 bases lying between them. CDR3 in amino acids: CASSERAQVSRGYGYTF. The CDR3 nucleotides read TGTGCCAGCAGTGAAAGGGCCCAGGTTTCCAGGGGCTATGGCTACACCTTC.

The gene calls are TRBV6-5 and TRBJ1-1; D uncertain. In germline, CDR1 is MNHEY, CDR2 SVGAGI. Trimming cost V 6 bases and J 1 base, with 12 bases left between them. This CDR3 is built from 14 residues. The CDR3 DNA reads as TGTGCCAGCAGGCCCGCGAACAGGAACACTGAAGCTTTCTTT. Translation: CASRPANRNTEAFF.

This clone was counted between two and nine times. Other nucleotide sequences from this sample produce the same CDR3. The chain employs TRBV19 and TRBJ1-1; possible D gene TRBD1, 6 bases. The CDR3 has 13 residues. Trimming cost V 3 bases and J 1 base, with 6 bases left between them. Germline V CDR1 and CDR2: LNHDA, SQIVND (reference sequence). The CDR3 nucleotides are TGTGCCAGTAGTATCAGGGGGAACACTGAAGCTTTCTTT. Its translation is CASSIRGNTEAFF.

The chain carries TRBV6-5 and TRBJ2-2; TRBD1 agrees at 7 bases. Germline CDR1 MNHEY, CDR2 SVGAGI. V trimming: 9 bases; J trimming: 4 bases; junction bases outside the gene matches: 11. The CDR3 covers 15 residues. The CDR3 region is CASFNRGLSTGELFF. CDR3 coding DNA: TGTGCCAGTTTTAACAGGGGTTTGAGCACCGGGGAGCTGTTTTTT.

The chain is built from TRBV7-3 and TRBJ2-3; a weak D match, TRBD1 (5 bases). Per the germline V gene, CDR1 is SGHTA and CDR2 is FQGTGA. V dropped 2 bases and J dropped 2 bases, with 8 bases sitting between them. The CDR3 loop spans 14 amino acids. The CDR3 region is CASSLDSTTDTQYF. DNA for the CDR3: TGTGCCAGCAGCTTAGACAGTACCACAGATACGCAGTATTTT.

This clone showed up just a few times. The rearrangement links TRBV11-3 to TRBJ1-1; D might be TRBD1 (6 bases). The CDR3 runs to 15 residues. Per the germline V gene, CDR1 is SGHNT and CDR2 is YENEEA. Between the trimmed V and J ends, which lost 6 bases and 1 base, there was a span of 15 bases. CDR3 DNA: TGTGCCAGCAGTTCTTACCAGGGGAAGAACACTGAAGCTTTCTTT. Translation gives CASSSYQGKNTEAFF.

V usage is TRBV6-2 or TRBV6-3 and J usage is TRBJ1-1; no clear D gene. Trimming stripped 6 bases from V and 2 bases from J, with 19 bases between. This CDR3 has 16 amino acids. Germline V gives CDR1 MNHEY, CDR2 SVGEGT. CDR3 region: CASSPHLTGGNTEAFF. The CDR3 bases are TGTGCCAGCAGCCCACATCTAACGGGTGGAAACACTGAAGCTTTCTTT.

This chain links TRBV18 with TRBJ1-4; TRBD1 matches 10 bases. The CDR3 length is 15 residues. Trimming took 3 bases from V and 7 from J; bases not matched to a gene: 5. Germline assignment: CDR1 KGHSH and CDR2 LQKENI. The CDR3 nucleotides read TGTGCCAGCTCACCGGGGACAGGGGATGGTGAAAAACTGTTTTTT. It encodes CASSPGTGDGEKLFF.

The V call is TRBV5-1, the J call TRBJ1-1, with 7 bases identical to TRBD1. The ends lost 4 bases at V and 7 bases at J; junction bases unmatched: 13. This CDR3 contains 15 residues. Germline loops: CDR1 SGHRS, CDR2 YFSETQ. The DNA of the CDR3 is TGCGCCAGCAGCCCAGACCCCGACAGGGACCGTGAAGCTTTCTTT. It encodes CASSPDPDRDREAFF. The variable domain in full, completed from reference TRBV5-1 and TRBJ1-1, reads KAGVTQTPRYLIKTRGQQVTLSCSPISGHRSVSWYQQTPGQGLQFLFEYFSETQRNKGNFPGRFSGRQFSNSRSEMNVSTLELGDSALYLCASSPDPDRDREAFFGQGTRLTVV.

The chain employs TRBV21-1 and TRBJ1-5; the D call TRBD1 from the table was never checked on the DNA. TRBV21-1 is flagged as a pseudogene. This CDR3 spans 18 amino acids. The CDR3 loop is CASSKRYPDRLKNQPQHF. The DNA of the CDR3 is TGTGCCAGCAGCAAACGTTACCCGGACAGGCTAAAGAATCAGCCCCAGCATTTT.

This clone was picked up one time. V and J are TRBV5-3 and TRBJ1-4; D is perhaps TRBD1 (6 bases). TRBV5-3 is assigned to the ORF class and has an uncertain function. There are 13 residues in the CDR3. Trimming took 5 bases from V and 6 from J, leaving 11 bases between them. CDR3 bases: TGTGCCAGAAGATGGGACAAATATGAAAAACTGTTTTTT. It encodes CARRWDKYEKLFF.

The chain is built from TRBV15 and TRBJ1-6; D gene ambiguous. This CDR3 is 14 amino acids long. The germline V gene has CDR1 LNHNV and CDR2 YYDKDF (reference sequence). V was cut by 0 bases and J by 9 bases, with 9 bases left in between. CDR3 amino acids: CATSRDKEGSPLHF. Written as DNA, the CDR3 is TGTGCCACCAGCAGAGATAAGGAGGGTTCACCCCTCCACTTT.

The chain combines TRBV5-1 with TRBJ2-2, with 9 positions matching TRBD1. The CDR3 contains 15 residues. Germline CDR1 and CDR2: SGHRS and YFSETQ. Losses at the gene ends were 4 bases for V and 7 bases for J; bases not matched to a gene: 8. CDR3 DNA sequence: TGCGCCAGCAGCGTTAACAGGGGGCCCGTCGGGGAGCTGTTTTTT. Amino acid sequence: CASSVNRGPVGELFF. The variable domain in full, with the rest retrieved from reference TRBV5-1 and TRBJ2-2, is KAGVTQTPRYLIKTRGQQVTLSCSPISGHRSVSWYQQTPGQGLQFLFEYFSETQRNKGNFPGRFSGRQFSNSRSEMNVSTLELGDSALYLCASSVNRGPVGELFFGEGSRLTVL.